The 5 T cell receptor beta chains reported below all come from one sample, sequenced in a study of STAT5B mutations in CD4+ large granular lymphocyte leukemia (dated 2022 in TCRdb). Library creation used the immunoSEQ multiplex PCR assay. This is the immuneACCESS table as TCRdb keeps it, with only in-frame sequences that have V and J called. A part of the clones is gone; compared with another copy, unresolved V genes explain less than half, and the rest is unexplained. Present in this sample are 25,000 to 35,000 clones, roughly 72% of which were seen just once. Less than 0.3% of the sample comes from the top ten. The sequencing input was CD4+ T cells from blood buffy coats. These receptors were collected from a human donor in good health.

The gene calls are TRBV5-1 and TRBJ1-6; a possible D gene is TRBD1 (6 bases). The V end lost 0 bases, the J end lost 7 bases, and 14 bases lay between the germline ends. The CDR3 is 16 residues long. Germline-derived CDR1 and CDR2 are SGHRS and YFSETQ. CDR3 loop: CASSLEPGHKNSPLHF. The CDR3 DNA reads TGCGCCAGCAGCTTGGAACCGGGACACAAAAATTCACCCCTCCACTTT. The variable domain in full, completed from reference TRBV5-1 and TRBJ1-6, reads KAGVTQTPRYLIKTRGQQVTLSCSPISGHRSVSWYQQTPGQGLQFLFEYFSETQRNKGNFPGRFSGRQFSNSRSEMNVSTLELGDSALYLCASSLEPGHKNSPLHFGNGTRLTVT.

The chain combines TRBV5-8 with TRBJ1-1; D is possibly TRBD1 (6 bases). Looked up from germline, CDR1 is SGHTS and CDR2 is YDEGEE. The CDR3 loop spans 17 amino acids. Trimming pared 0 bases from V and 4 bases from J, leaving 19 bases between. CDR3 region: CASSLEADRVFSTEAFF. The DNA of the CDR3 is TGTGCCAGCAGCTTGGAGGCGGACAGAGTGTTTAGCACTGAAGCTTTCTTT.

V gene TRBV7-9 combines with J gene TRBJ2-1, with TRBD2 identical over 8 bases. With V trimmed by 0 bases and J by 15 bases, 4 bases remained unmatched. CDR1 is SEHNR, CDR2 FQNEAQ, per germline (reference sequence). The length of the CDR3 is 12 residues. The CDR3 DNA reads TGTGCCAGCAGCTTAGCATCTAGCGGGCTGTTCTTC. This sequence encodes CASSLASSGLFF.

The V and J genes are TRBV7-3 and TRBJ2-1; D not resolved. V was trimmed by 4 bases and J by 0 bases, leaving 10 bases between them. The germline V gene has CDR1 SGHTA and CDR2 FQGTGA. The CDR3 covers 15 residues. CDR3 coding DNA: TGTGCCAGCAGCTCTGACTCGAGCTCCTACAATGAGCAGTTCTTC. This codes for CASSSDSSSYNEQFF.

This clone has a single count. CDR3 region: CASEKTGVSTDTQYF. The CDR3 region has the DNA TGTGCCAGTGAGAAAACAGGTGTTAGCACAGATACGCAGTATTTT. The rearrangement joins TRBV2 to TRBJ2-3; D is perhaps TRBD1 (5 bases). Trimming left V 9 bases short and J 0 bases short, with 16 bases between. The CDR3 is made up of 15 amino acids. Germline V lookup: CDR1 SNHLY, CDR2 FYNNEI.